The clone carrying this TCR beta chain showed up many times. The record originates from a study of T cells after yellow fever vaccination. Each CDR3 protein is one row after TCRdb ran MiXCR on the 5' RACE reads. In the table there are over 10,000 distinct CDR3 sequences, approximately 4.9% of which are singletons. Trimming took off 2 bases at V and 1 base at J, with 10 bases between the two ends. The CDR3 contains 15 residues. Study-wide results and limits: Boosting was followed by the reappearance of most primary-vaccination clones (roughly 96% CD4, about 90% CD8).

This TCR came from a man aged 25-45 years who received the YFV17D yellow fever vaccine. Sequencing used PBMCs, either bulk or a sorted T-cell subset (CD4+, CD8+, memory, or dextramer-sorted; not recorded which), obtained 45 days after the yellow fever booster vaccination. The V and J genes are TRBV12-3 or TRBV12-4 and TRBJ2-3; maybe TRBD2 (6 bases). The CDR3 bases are TGTGCCAGCAGTTTATTGTCTAGCGGCACAGATACGCAGTATTTT. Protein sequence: CASSLLSSGTDTQYF.